The 9 T cell receptor beta chains below all came from one sample that was sequenced in a study of cytomegalovirus exposure and HLA in healthy donors. The PCR made use of 60 Vbeta and 13 Jbeta primers. Clones were sequenced by immunoSEQ multiplex PCR, and TCRdb holds only the in-frame ones, with some missing. The data show tens of thousands of clones, approximately 82% seen once. Input material: PBMCs. The receptors were gathered from a woman under 30 in good health and CMV-seronegative.

This chain uses TRBV7-3 with TRBJ2-1; D may be TRBD2 (6 bases). Germline V gene sequence: CDR1 SGHTA, CDR2 FQGTGA. CDR3 size: 15 residues. V shed 1 base and J shed 4 bases, with 11 bases lying between them. CDR3 sequence reads: CASSLIAESYNEQFF. The CDR3 nucleotides read TGTGCCAGCAGCTTAATAGCGGAGAGTTACAATGAGCAGTTCTTC.

The chain carries TRBV5-6 and TRBJ1-2; no clear D. CDR1 is SGHDT, CDR2 YYEEEE, per germline. The CDR3 runs 15 residues. V was cut by 2 bases and J by 0 bases, with 11 bases left in between. CDR3 nucleotides: TGTGCCAGCAGCTTTTGGGGAGTAGCTAACTATGGCTACACCTTC. Its translation: CASSFWGVANYGYTF.

This chain's CDR3 is CATDRGRGYTEAFF. In DNA form, the CDR3 reads TGTGCGACCGACAGGGGGCGTGGGTACACTGAAGCTTTCTTT. The V and J genes are TRBV11-1 and TRBJ1-1; 10 bases are shared with TRBD1. CDR1 and CDR2 (germline): SGHAT, FQDESV (reference sequence). The CDR3 contains 14 residues. Based on the CDR3 plus reference TRBV11-1 and TRBJ1-1, the full variable domain is EAEVAQSPRYKITEKSQAVAFWCDPISGHATLYWYRQILGQGPELLVQFQDESVVDDSQLPKDRFSAERLKGVDSTLKIQPAELGDSAMYLCATDRGRGYTEAFFGQGTRLTVV.

This clone showed up just once. The CDR3 DNA sequence: TGCGCCAGCAGCTTCCGGCAGGGGGCAAAGGATACGCAGTATTTT. This gives the protein CASSFRQGAKDTQYF. V and J are TRBV5-1 and TRBJ2-3; 8 bases agree with TRBD1. The CDR3 length is 15 residues. The V gene's germline CDR1 is SGHRS and CDR2 YFSETQ. V lost 2 bases, J lost 6 bases, and 8 bases stayed unmatched.

The chain uses TRBV9 and TRBJ1-5; tentatively, D is TRBD1 (6 bases). Per the germline V gene, CDR1 is SGDLS and CDR2 is YYNGEE. The CDR3 length is 14 residues. Trimming removed 0 bases from V and 9 bases from J, with 13 bases in between. The CDR3: CASSVEDSSGPQHF. CDR3 nucleotides: TGTGCCAGCAGCGTAGAGGACAGCTCAGGGCCCCAGCATTTT.

The chain couples TRBV10-2 to TRBJ2-5; 9 positions agree with TRBD2. The J call may be in error: the DNA end matches TRBJ2-7 better. The CDR3 runs to 13 residues. Per germline, CDR1 WSHSY and CDR2 SAAADI. The CDR3 sequence: CASSASGTYEQYF. The CDR3 DNA follows: TGCGCCAGCAGTGCTAGCGGGACCTACGAGCAGTACTTC.

This clone turned up a few times. The chain has TRBV19 and TRBJ1-5; D is ambiguous. The V end lost 1 base, the J end lost 2 bases, and 12 bases lay between the germline ends. From germline, CDR1 is LNHDA and CDR2 SQIVND (reference sequence). The CDR3 contains 16 residues. CDR3 amino acids: CASSIGRSRGNQPQHF. The CDR3 DNA reads as TGTGCCAGTAGTATAGGTCGATCCCGGGGCAATCAGCCCCAGCATTTT.

This clone came up a few times. CDR3 nucleotide sequence: TGTGCCATCAGACCTAAGTCCGGAGACAATGAGCAGTTCTTC. This codes for CAIRPKSGDNEQFF. This chain joins TRBV10-3 and TRBJ2-1; D is ambiguous. Per the germline V gene, CDR1 is ENHRY and CDR2 is SYGVKD. The length of the CDR3 is 14 residues. Trimming stripped 6 bases from V and 5 bases from J, with 14 bases between.

The chain links TRBV5-4 to TRBJ2-1; D is possibly TRBD2 (6 bases). Germline-derived CDR1 and CDR2 are SGHNT and YYREEE (reference sequence). V lost 4 bases to trimming and J lost 2 bases, with 16 bases between them. CDR3 length: 16 residues. The DNA of the CDR3 is TGTGCCAGCAGCCTGACTAGAGGGGCTCCCTACAATGAGCAGTTCTTC. Amino acid sequence: CASSLTRGAPYNEQFF.